Listed below are T cell receptor beta chains from one sample, sequenced in a study of response to subunit inactivated influenza vaccine. TCRdb redid the calling of the RT-PCR reads with MiXCR, one entry per CDR3 protein. The data hold around 790,000 distinct CDR3 sequences, with around 21% observed a single time. This specimen was PBMCs from blood, taken about 5 days after vaccination. These receptors were obtained from a man in his forties or fifties who received an inactivated influenza vaccine. Each CDR3 is given with its conserved first and last residue. The order of the fields is J gene, CDR3 length, clone size, V gene, D gene, CDR3 DNA, CDR3 protein. A D gene is named only where the DNA matches it firmly. The size of a clone is reported for some rows only, either as once, few or many, or as a class for expanded clones.

>TRBJ2-7|14|many|TRBV5-1|TRBD1
TGCGCCAGCAGCGTGGGACAGACCTCCTACGAGCAGTACTTC
CASSVGQTSYEQYF
>TRBJ2-1|13|.|TRBV12-3/TRBV12-4|.
TGTGCCAGCGGTTCGACTCGAGGCAGGTCCCTGCTGTTC
CASGSTRGRSLLF
>TRBJ2-2|15|few|TRBV7-2|TRBD1
TGTGCCAGCAGGGGACAGGGTATGAGTGCCGGGGAGCTGTTTTTT
CASRGQGMSAGELFF
>TRBJ2-7|15|.|TRBV7-2|.
TGTGCCAGCAGCTTAGATGGGGCGGGGAACTACGAGCAGTACTTC
CASSLDGAGNYEQYF
>TRBJ1-1|14|.|TRBV7-9|.
TGTGCCAGCACCGAAGGGGCGTTCAACACTGAAGCTTTCTTT
CASTEGAFNTEAFF
>TRBJ1-2|13|.|TRBV20-1|.
TGCAGTGCTAGAGATATGACGGAGTATGGCTACACCTTC
CSARDMTEYGYTF
>TRBJ1-2|14|.|TRBV7-9|.
TGTGCCAGCACCTTCCTGCCGGCTACAGTAGCCTACACCTTC
CASTFLPATVAYTF
>TRBJ2-1|14|.|TRBV29-1|TRBD2
TGCAGCGTTGCCACTAGCGTGGGCTACAATGAGCAGTTCTTC
CSVATSVGYNEQFF
>TRBJ2-7|15|.|TRBV5-5|TRBD1
TGTGCCAGCAGCGCCTGGGACAGACCTTACTACGAGCAGTACTTC
CASSAWDRPYYEQYF
>TRBJ2-1|15|few|TRBV7-8|.
TGTGCCAGCAGCTTAAGGAGAGGGCCGGTCGATGAGCAGTTCTTC
CASSLRRGPVDEQFF
>TRBJ2-5|16|few|TRBV6-2/TRBV6-3|.
TGTGCCAGCAGCCGCGCATCGGCAGGGAAACAAGAGACCCAGTACTTC
CASSRASAGKQETQYF
>TRBJ2-1|16|.|TRBV6-1|.
TGTGCCAGCAGTGAAGCAAGCTTGGTGGGTGGCAATGAGCAGTTCTTC
CASSEASLVGGNEQFF
>TRBJ2-7|14|.|TRBV20-1|.
TGCAGTGCTAGAGTGGTTCAGGGTCGGAACGAGCAGTACTTC
CSARVVQGRNEQYF
>TRBJ2-7|14|.|TRBV20-1|TRBD1
TGCAGTGCTACCTCAGGGGGCAATACCTACGAGCAGTACTTC
CSATSGGNTYEQYF
>TRBJ2-1|17|few|TRBV24-1|TRBD2
TGTGCCACCGGGGGGAGACTAGCGGGGGAGACTTACAATGAGCAGTTCTTC
CATGGRLAGETYNEQFF
>TRBJ2-3|13|.|TRBV20-1|.
TGCAGTGCTAGAGATCCCTATTTAGATACGCAGTATTTT
CSARDPYLDTQYF
>TRBJ1-4|13|.|TRBV5-1|TRBD1
TGCGCCAGCAGCACCGGACAGGGCGAAAAACTGTTTTTT
CASSTGQGEKLFF
>TRBJ2-7|13|few|TRBV29-1|.
TGCAGCGTTGAAATGGCAGGGCCTTACGAGCAGTACTTC
CSVEMAGPYEQYF
>TRBJ2-7|11|.|TRBV12-3/TRBV12-4|.
TGTGCCAGCAGTCGGGTCCCGCCGCAGTACTTC
CASSRVPPQYF
>TRBJ1-5|14|.|TRBV7-8|.
TGTGCCAGCACCGAGGGTTGGGGCAATCAGCCCCAGCATTTT
CASTEGWGNQPQHF
>TRBJ2-2|15|few|TRBV5-1|TRBD2
TGCGCCAGCAGAAAGAGCGGGACCAACACCGGGGAGCTGTTTTTT
CASRKSGTNTGELFF
>TRBJ1-1|12|.|TRBV20-1|.
TGCAGTGCTAGGGGACGAGACACTGAAGCTTTCTTT
CSARGRDTEAFF
>TRBJ2-3|10|many|TRBV29-1|TRBD2
TGCAGCGTCACGGGGGGGATGCAGTATTTT
CSVTGGMQYF
>TRBJ2-1|11|.|TRBV2|.
TGTGCCTCACTAGTAAGCGGCGAGCAGTTCTTC
CASLVSGEQFF
>TRBJ2-5|17|.|TRBV3-1|.
TGTGCCAGCAGCCAAGTTGGGTCACCGGGACTCTTAGAGACCCAGTACTTC
CASSQVGSPGLLETQYF
>TRBJ2-4|14|few|TRBV5-1|.
TGCGCCAGCCACCCGGGTCTAGCCAAAAACATTCAGTACTTC
CASHPGLAKNIQYF
>TRBJ1-1|16|.|TRBV3-1|TRBD1
TGTGCCAGCAGTCAGACAGGGGGTAGGACTAGCGCTGAAGCTTTCTTT
CASSQTGGRTSAEAFF
>TRBJ1-2|15|.|TRBV6-1|TRBD1
TGTGCCATTACCGGGACAGGGGCCTTACCTTATGGCTACACCTTC
CAITGTGALPYGYTF
>TRBJ2-3|16|.|TRBV6-5|.
TGTGCCAGCAGTTACTCGTGGCTAGCGAGCACAGATACGCAGTATTTT
CASSYSWLASTDTQYF
>TRBJ2-7|15|.|TRBV18|TRBD2
TGTGCCAGCTCACCACCGAGCGGGAGGGCCTACGAGCAGTACTTC
CASSPPSGRAYEQYF
>TRBJ2-2|16|few|TRBV12-3/TRBV12-4|TRBD1
TGTGCCAGCAGATTCGGGACAGGGGGGATCACCGGGGAGCTGTTTTTT
CASRFGTGGITGELFF
>TRBJ2-7|12|many|TRBV10-3|.
TGTGCCATCAGTGAGACCGCCTACGAGCAGTACTTC
CAISETAYEQYF
>TRBJ2-7|15|few|TRBV5-1|.
TGCGCCAGCAGCTTGGGACAGGTCAGCTCCTACGAGCAGTACTTC
CASSLGQVSSYEQYF
>TRBJ2-5|12|.|TRBV12-3/TRBV12-4|TRBD1
TGTGCCAGCATGGCCCTCGGGACAGGGGGCCGGTTT
CASMALGTGGRF
>TRBJ2-1|16|.|TRBV3-1|TRBD2
TGTGCCAGCAGCCCAGCTCTAGCGGGAGTCTACAATGAGCAGTTCTTC
CASSPALAGVYNEQFF
>TRBJ1-1|13|many|TRBV5-1|.
TGCGCCAGCAGCTTACGCAGGGGCACTGAAGCTTTCTTT
CASSLRRGTEAFF
>TRBJ2-7|13|few|TRBV5-1|.
TGCGCCAGCAGCTTGGTACGAGCCTCCGAGCAGTACTTC
CASSLVRASEQYF
>TRBJ2-7|15|many|TRBV7-2|TRBD2
TGTGCCAGCAGCCTTACTAGCGGGGGGCTCTACGAGCAGTACTTC
CASSLTSGGLYEQYF
>TRBJ1-1|16|many|TRBV4-2|TRBD1
TGTGCCAGCAGCCATAACACAGGGGGCCGGAACACTGAAGCTTTCTTT
CASSHNTGGRNTEAFF
>TRBJ2-4|13|many|TRBV10-3|.
TGTGCCATCCGGGAACACGCCAAAAACATTCAGTACTTC
CAIREHAKNIQYF